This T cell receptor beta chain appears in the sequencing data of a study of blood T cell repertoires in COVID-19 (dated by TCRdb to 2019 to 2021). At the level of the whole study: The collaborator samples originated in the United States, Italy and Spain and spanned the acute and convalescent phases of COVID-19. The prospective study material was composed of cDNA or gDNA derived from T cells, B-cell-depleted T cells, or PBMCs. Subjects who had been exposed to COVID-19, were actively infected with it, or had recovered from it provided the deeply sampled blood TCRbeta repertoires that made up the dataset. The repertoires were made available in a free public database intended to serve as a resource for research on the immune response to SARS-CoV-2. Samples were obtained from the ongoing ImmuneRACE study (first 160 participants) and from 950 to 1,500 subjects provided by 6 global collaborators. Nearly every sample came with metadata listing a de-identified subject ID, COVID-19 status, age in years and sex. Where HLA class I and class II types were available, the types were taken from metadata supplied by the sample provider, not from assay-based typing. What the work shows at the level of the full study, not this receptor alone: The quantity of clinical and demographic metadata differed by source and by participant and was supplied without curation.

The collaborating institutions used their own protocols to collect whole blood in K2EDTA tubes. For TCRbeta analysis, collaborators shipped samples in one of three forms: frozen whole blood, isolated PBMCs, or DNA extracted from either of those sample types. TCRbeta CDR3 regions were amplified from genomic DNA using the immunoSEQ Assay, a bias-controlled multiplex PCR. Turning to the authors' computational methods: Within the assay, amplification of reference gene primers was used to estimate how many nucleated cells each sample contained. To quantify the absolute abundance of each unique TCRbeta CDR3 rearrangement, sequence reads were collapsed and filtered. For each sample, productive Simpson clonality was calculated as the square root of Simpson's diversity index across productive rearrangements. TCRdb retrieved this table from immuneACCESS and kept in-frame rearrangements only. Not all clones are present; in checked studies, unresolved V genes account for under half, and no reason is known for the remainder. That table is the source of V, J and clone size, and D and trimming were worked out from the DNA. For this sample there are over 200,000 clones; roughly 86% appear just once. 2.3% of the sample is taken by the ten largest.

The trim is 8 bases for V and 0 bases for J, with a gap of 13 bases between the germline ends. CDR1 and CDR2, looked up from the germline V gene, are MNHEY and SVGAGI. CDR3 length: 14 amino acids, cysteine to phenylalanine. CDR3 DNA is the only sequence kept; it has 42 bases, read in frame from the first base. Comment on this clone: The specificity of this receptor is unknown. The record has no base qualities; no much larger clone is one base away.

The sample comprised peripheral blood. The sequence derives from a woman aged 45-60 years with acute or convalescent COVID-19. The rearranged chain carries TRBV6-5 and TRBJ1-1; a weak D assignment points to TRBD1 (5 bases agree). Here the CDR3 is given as CASRLGTLNTEAFF. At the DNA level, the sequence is TGTGCCAGCCGATTGGGGACTTTGAACACTGAAGCTTTCTTT.